Shown below are 15 T cell receptor beta chains from a single sample sequenced in a study of shared clonotypes between healthy human individuals. Clones were sequenced by immunoSEQ multiplex PCR, and TCRdb holds only the in-frame ones, with some missing. The table includes 1,400,000 or so clones, 98% to 99% detected once. The sample was naive CD4+ T cells sorted from blood. Subset described: CD45RA+ positively selected. The receptors come from a man aged 25-45 years in good health.

The rearrangement links TRBV27 to TRBJ1-4; no reliable D call. The CDR3 consists of 14 residues. The V end was cut by 4 bases, the J end by 4 bases, with 10 bases between. Germline CDR1 MNHEY, CDR2 SMNVEV (reference sequence). The DNA of the CDR3 is TGTGCCAGCAGTTACAGCAACCTTAATGAAAAACTGTTTTTT. Encoded protein: CASSYSNLNEKLFF.

This clone was observed a single time. This CDR3 is also generated by other DNA sequences in the sample. The chain joins TRBV28 to TRBJ2-7, with 7 bases aligning to TRBD1. V lost 5 bases to trimming and J lost 6 bases; unmatched junction nucleotides: 4. The germline CDR1 and CDR2 sequences are MDHEN and SYDVKM. The CDR3 extends over 12 amino acids. Written as DNA, the CDR3 is TGTGCCAGCAGTCTCGCAGGGGGCGAGCAGTACTTC. Residues: CASSLAGGEQYF.

This clone was observed a single time. The V and J genes are TRBV15 and TRBJ1-5; D might be TRBD1 (5 bases). V was cut by 1 base and J by 5 bases, with 18 bases left in between. Germline-derived CDR1 and CDR2 are LNHNV and YYDKDF (reference sequence). The CDR3 loop spans 17 amino acids. CDR3 in amino acids: CATSRGDLTGLDQPQHF. CDR3 DNA sequence: TGTGCCACCAGCAGAGGGGACCTTACGGGGCTGGATCAGCCCCAGCATTTT.

The chain combines TRBV7-2 with TRBJ1-5, with 7 positions matching TRBD1. Germline CDR1 SGHTA, CDR2 FQGNSA. This CDR3 comprises 15 residues. After removal of 5 bases from V and 9 bases from J, the junction contained 13 bases not matched to a gene. CDR3 DNA: TGTGCCAGCAGCCTCGAGACAGGGCCGGGCACGCCCCAGCATTTT. Amino acid sequence: CASSLETGPGTPQHF.

The J gene is TRBJ2-1, the V gene TRBV14; 10 bases line up with TRBD2. This CDR3 comprises 16 residues. Trimming removed 0 bases from V and 4 bases from J; junction bases left unmatched: 3. The germline V gene has CDR1 SGHDN and CDR2 FVKESK. The CDR3 coding sequence is TGTGCCAGCAGCCAAGATCGGACTAGCGGTTACAATGAGCAGTTCTTC. Its protein product is CASSQDRTSGYNEQFF.

As to this clone: Its ends do not fully match the called genes, so a read error is possible. The J gene is TRBJ2-2, the V gene TRBV6-5, with a weak D call TRBD2 (6 bases). Germline V gene lookup returns CDR1 MNHEY and CDR2 SVGAGI. The CDR3 loop spans 14 amino acids. CDR3 in amino acids: CASSNSRDWRELFF. In DNA form, the CDR3 reads TGTGCCAGCAGTAACTCCCGGGACTGGAGGGAGCTGTTTTTT.

The gene calls are TRBV5-1 and TRBJ1-1; D might be TRBD1 (5 bases). The CDR3 covers 12 residues. CDR1 and CDR2 (germline): SGHRS, YFSETQ. V gave up 1 base and J gave up 7 bases, with 8 bases separating them. CDR3 coding DNA: TGCGCCAGCAGCTTGTCGGGACGTGAAGCTTTCTTT. Protein sequence: CASSLSGREAFF.

This sequence joins TRBV6-1 and TRBJ2-7; D gene uncertain. The CDR3 consists of 13 residues. Between the trimmed V and J ends, which lost 6 bases and 0 bases, there was a span of 9 bases. CDR1 and CDR2 from the germline V gene are MNHNS and SASEGT. The CDR3 protein is CASSRSPSYEQYF. The DNA for the CDR3 is TGTGCCAGCAGCCGTAGCCCCTCCTACGAGCAGTACTTC.

This clone was seen only once. The gene calls are TRBV7-9 and TRBJ1-1, with D perhaps matching TRBD1 (5 bases). V lost 7 bases to trimming and J lost 4 bases, with 19 bases between them. The CDR3 contains 15 residues. Germline CDR1 reads SEHNR; CDR2 reads FQNEAQ (reference sequence). CDR3 loop: CASNLESGRITEAFF. DNA for the CDR3: TGTGCCAGCAACCTGGAGTCGGGACGGATCACTGAAGCTTTCTTT.

The J gene is TRBJ2-3, the V gene TRBV10-3; D possibly matches TRBD1 or TRBD2 (7 bases each). CDR1 and CDR2 (germline): ENHRY, SYGVKD. V dropped 6 bases and J dropped 1 base, with 14 bases sitting between them. CDR3 length equals 15 residues. The chain's CDR3 is CAIRDQGGRTDTQYF. CDR3 DNA: TGTGCCATCAGGGACCAGGGGGGGCGCACAGATACGCAGTATTTT.

The chain is built from TRBV10-1 and TRBJ2-2; 7 bases are shared with TRBD2. Trimming removed 4 bases from V and 7 bases from J; junction bases left unmatched: 9. In germline, CDR1 is WNHNN, CDR2 SYGVQD (reference sequence). This CDR3 comprises 15 residues. CDR3 coding DNA: TGCGCCAGCAGTGGTCGGGGAGGGGCGGTCGGGGAGCTGTTTTTT. Protein sequence: CASSGRGGAVGELFF.

This sequence joins TRBV6-5 and TRBJ1-1; no definite D call. Per the germline V gene, CDR1 is MNHEY and CDR2 is SVGAGI. The V end was cut by 1 base, the J end by 6 bases, with 12 bases between. The CDR3 sequence is 14 residues long. The CDR3 nucleotides are TGTGCCAGCAGTTACTGGGGAAATGAAGCTGAAGCTTTCTTT. Translated, it gives CASSYWGNEAEAFF.

J is TRBJ1-2 and V is TRBV5-4, with 7 bases identical to TRBD1. Germline V lookup: CDR1 SGHNT, CDR2 YYREEE (reference sequence). Germline trimming cut 4 bases from V and 1 base from J; bases unmatched to any gene: 7. The CDR3 loop spans 15 amino acids. CDR3 in DNA: TGTGCCAGCAGCCAACGGACAGGATTTAACTATGGCTACACCTTC. It is translated as CASSQRTGFNYGYTF.

The J gene is TRBJ2-7, the V gene TRBV11-2; 7 bases match TRBD1. Germline trimming cut 6 bases from V and 1 base from J; bases unmatched to any gene: 6. The CDR3 contains 14 residues. The germline V gene has CDR1 SGHAT and CDR2 FQNNGV. The chain's CDR3 is CASSRTGKSYEQYF. The CDR3 region has the DNA TGTGCCAGCAGTAGGACAGGAAAATCCTACGAGCAGTACTTC. Combining the CDR3 with reference TRBV11-2 and TRBJ2-7 gives the whole variable domain EAGVAQSPRYKIIEKRQSVAFWCNPISGHATLYWYQQILGQGPKLLIQFQNNGVVDDSQLPKDRFSAERLKGVDSTLKIQPAKLEDSAVYLCASSRTGKSYEQYFGPGTRLTVT.

The rearrangement joins TRBV28 to TRBJ1-5; a possible D gene is TRBD1 (6 bases). The CDR3 is 16 amino acids. V lost 5 bases to trimming and J lost 5 bases, with 19 bases between them. Looked up from germline, CDR1 is MDHEN and CDR2 is SYDVKM. The CDR3 is CASSPSWGRGDQPQHF. The DNA for the CDR3 is TGTGCCAGCAGTCCCTCTTGGGGCAGGGGCGATCAGCCCCAGCATTTT. Variable domain in full (rest from reference TRBV28 and TRBJ1-5): DVKVTQSSRYLVKRTGEKVFLECVQDMDHENMFWYRQDPGLGLRLIYFSYDVKMKEKGDIPEGYSVSREKKERFSLILESASTNQTSMYLCASSPSWGRGDQPQHFGDGTRLSIL.